A selection of T cell receptor beta chains follows, all from one sample in a study of neurological immune-mediated disorders. TCRdb re-called the 5' RACE reads with MiXCR, one entry per CDR3 protein. The table includes approximately 65,000 distinct CDR3 sequences, more than 4.5% detected once. The sequencing input was PBMCs. These TCRs come from a human donor with multiple sclerosis. The donor label of this sample is uncertain. Each CDR3 is given with its conserved first and last residue. The order of the fields is J gene, clone size, V gene, D gene, CDR3 protein, CDR3 DNA. D genes are given only for firm matches. Only part of the rows carry a size: once, few, many, or a class if the clone is expanded.

J: TRBJ2-7; size: many; V: TRBV20-1; D: TRBD1; CDR3: CSAPGGTGNEQYF; DNA: TGCAGTGCTCCCGGCGGGACAGGGAACGAGCAGTACTTC
J: TRBJ1-1; size: many; V: TRBV4-2; D: NA; CDR3: CASSQAGTPGIAFF; DNA: TGTGCCAGCAGCCAGGCCGGGACCCCCGGTATCGCTTTCTTT
J: TRBJ2-5; size: many; V: TRBV7-2; D: TRBD2; CDR3: CASSLRALAGAQETQYF; DNA: TGTGCCAGCAGCTTACGAGCTCTAGCGGGGGCCCAAGAGACCCAGTACTTC
J: TRBJ2-7; size: many; V: TRBV10-1; D: NA; CDR3: CASSGTGTSLFDEQYF; DNA: TGCGCCAGCAGTGGGACCGGGACCTCCCTGTTTGACGAGCAGTACTTC
J: TRBJ1-2; size: many; V: TRBV18; D: NA; CDR3: CASTKQGDYNYGYTF; DNA: TGTGCCAGCACCAAACAGGGTGACTATAACTATGGCTACACCTTC
J: TRBJ2-1; size: many; V: TRBV9; D: NA; CDR3: CASSVGVWGTDEQFF; DNA: TGTGCCAGCAGCGTTGGGGTTTGGGGCACCGATGAGCAGTTCTTC
J: TRBJ1-5; size: many; V: TRBV7-9; D: TRBD1; CDR3: CASSSGTGGDQPQHF; DNA: TGTGCCAGCAGCTCCGGGACAGGGGGGGATCAGCCCCAGCATTTT
J: TRBJ2-1; size: many; V: TRBV11-2; D: NA; CDR3: CASSFGPGGDSRGEQFF; DNA: TGTGCCAGCAGCTTTGGGCCAGGGGGGGACAGTCGGGGTGAGCAGTTCTTC
J: TRBJ2-1; size: many; V: TRBV7-8; D: NA; CDR3: CAIWGGQYYNEQFF; DNA: TGTGCCATTTGGGGGGGCCAATACTACAATGAGCAGTTCTTC
J: TRBJ1-1; size: many; V: TRBV20-1; D: NA; CDR3: CSARVARAYEAFF; DNA: TGCAGTGCTAGAGTAGCCAGGGCTTATGAAGCTTTCTTT
J: TRBJ1-1; size: many; V: TRBV6-1; D: NA; CDR3: CASRDRTSEAFF; DNA: TGTGCCAGCAGGGACCGAACCTCGGAGGCTTTCTTT
J: TRBJ1-2; size: many; V: TRBV20-1; D: TRBD1; CDR3: CSAGDRANYGYTF; DNA: TGCAGTGCCGGGGACAGAGCTAACTATGGCTACACCTTC
J: TRBJ2-3; size: many; V: TRBV14; D: TRBD2; CDR3: CASSQDWPSGGNTQYF; DNA: TGTGCCAGCAGCCAAGATTGGCCTAGCGGGGGGAATACGCAGTATTTT
J: TRBJ2-5; size: many; V: TRBV5-1; D: NA; CDR3: CASSLAGDETQYF; DNA: TGCGCCAGCAGCTTGGCAGGCGACGAGACCCAGTACTTC
J: TRBJ2-7; size: many; V: TRBV27; D: TRBD2; CDR3: CASSRYPGLAGYEQYF; DNA: TGTGCCAGCAGTCGATATCCGGGACTAGCCGGCTACGAGCAGTACTTC
J: TRBJ1-6; size: NA; V: TRBV5-4; D: NA; CDR3: CASSAGAGGSPLHF; DNA: TGTGCCAGCAGCGCGGGGGCCGGGGGGTCACCCCTCCACTTT
J: TRBJ1-2; size: many; V: TRBV9; D: NA; CDR3: CASSSATVYGYTF; DNA: TGTGCCAGCAGCTCTGCGACAGTCTATGGCTACACCTTC
J: TRBJ1-2; size: many; V: TRBV19; D: NA; CDR3: CASSIDSPRPPGYTF; DNA: TGTGCCAGTAGTATCGACAGTCCTAGACCGCCAGGCTACACCTTC
J: TRBJ1-2; size: many; V: TRBV20-1; D: NA; CDR3: CSAPTSRAHYGYTF; DNA: TGCAGTGCTCCTACAAGTAGGGCACACTATGGCTACACCTTC
J: TRBJ1-6; size: many; V: TRBV12-3/TRBV12-4; D: TRBD1; CDR3: CASSPDRGSSPLHF; DNA: TGTGCCAGCAGTCCCGACAGGGGAAGCTCACCCCTCCACTTT
J: TRBJ1-2; size: many; V: TRBV5-1; D: NA; CDR3: CASSLMDSNYGYTF; DNA: TGCGCCAGCAGTCTGATGGACAGCAACTATGGCTACACCTTC
J: TRBJ1-2; size: NA; V: TRBV7-3; D: NA; CDR3: CASSFYICSAWDVGYTF; DNA: NA
J: TRBJ2-7; size: many; V: TRBV6-5; D: NA; CDR3: CASSYSVRGLKYF; DNA: TGTGCCAGCAGTTACTCGGTCAGGGGATTGAAATACTTC
J: TRBJ2-7; size: many; V: TRBV20-1; D: TRBD2; CDR3: CSAKTSGGDSYEQYF; DNA: TGCAGTGCAAAGACTAGCGGGGGGGACTCCTACGAGCAGTACTTC